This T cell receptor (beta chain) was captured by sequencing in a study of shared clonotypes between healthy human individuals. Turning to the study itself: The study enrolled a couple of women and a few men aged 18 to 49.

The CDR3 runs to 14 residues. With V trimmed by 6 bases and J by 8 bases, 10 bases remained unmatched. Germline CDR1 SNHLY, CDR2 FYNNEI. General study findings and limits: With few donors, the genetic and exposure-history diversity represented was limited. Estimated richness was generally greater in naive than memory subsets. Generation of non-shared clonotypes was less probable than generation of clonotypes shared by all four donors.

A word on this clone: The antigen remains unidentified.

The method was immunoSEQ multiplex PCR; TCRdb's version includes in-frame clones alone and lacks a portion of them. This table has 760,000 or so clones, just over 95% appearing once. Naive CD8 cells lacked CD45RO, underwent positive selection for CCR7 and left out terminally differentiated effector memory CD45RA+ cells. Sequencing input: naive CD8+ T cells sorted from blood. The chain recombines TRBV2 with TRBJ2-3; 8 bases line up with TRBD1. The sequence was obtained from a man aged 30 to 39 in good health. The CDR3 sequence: CASSQGQESATQYF. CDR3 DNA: TGTGCCAGCAGCCAGGGACAGGAGTCTGCTACGCAGTATTTT.